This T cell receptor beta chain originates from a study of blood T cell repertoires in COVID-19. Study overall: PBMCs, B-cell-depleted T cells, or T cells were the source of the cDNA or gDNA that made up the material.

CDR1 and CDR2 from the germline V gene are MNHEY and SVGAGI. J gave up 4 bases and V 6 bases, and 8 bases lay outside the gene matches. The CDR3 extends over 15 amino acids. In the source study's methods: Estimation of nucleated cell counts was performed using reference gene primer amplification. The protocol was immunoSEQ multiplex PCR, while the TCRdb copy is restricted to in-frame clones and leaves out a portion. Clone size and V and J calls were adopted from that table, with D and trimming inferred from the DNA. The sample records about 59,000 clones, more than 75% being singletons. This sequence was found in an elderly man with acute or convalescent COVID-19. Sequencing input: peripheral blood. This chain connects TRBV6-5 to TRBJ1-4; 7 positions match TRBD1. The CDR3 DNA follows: TGTGCCAGCAGGGGCGGAGGGACAGTTAATGAAAAACTGTTTTTT. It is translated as CASRGGGTVNEKLFF.